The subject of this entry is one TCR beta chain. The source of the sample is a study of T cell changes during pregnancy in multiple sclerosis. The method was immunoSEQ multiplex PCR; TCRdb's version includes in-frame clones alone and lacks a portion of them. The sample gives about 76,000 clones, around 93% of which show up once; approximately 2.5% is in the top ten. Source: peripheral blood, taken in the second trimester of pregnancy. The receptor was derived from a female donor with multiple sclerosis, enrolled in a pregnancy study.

In nucleotides, the CDR3 is TGTGCCTGGAGTGCTCGAAGGGGAGGCGGCAATCAGCCCCAGCATTTT. This codes for CAWSARRGGGNQPQHF. The gene calls are TRBV30 and TRBJ1-5; D might be TRBD1 (5 bases). V was clipped by 1 base and J by 2 bases, with 15 bases between them. This CDR3 has 16 amino acids. CDR1 and CDR2 from the germline V gene are GTSNPN and SVGIG (reference sequence).